A selection of T cell receptor beta chains follows, all from one sample in a study of T cells in tuberculosis. The data were produced by immunoSEQ multiplex PCR, yet TCRdb's version contains in-frame clones alone and is incomplete. The sample lists about 31,000 clones, 97% occurring once. Sequenced sample: PBMCs. Every receptor here comes from a donor between 10 and 35 years old with latent tuberculosis or without tuberculosis infection. The CDR3 runs from the conserved cysteine through the conserved F or W. Fields, in order: clone size, D gene, J gene, V gene, CDR3 DNA, CDR3 protein. A D gene is named only where the DNA matches it firmly. Clone size is not always given. Where it is, it says once, few, many or a class for expanded clones.

.	.	TRBJ2-7	TRBV13	TGTGCCAGCAGCGTGCTACAGGGTTTCGACGAGCAGTACTTC	CASSVLQGFDEQYF
.	.	TRBJ2-5	TRBV11-2	TGTGCCAGCAGACTTCTATGGGCAGAAGAGACCCAGTACTTC	CASRLLWAEETQYF
once	.	TRBJ2-7	TRBV28	TGTGCCAGCACCGGGGGGCAAAGGAGCTCCTACGAGCAGTACTTC	CASTGGQRSSYEQYF
.	TRBD1	TRBJ1-2	TRBV15	TGTGCCACCAGCAGTACAGGGGGCGTCAACTATGGCTACACCTTC	CATSSTGGVNYGYTF
.	TRBD1	TRBJ1-2	TRBV27	TGTGCCAGCAGTTTATCGGTAGGAGGGGGCAGAAGCTATGGCTACACCTTC	CASSLSVGGGRSYGYTF
.	.	TRBJ2-1	TRBV19	TGTGCCAGTAGTATTCGGACAGACAATGAGCAGTTCTTC	CASSIRTDNEQFF
once	.	TRBJ1-1	TRBV7-2	TGTGCCAGCAGCTCCGCTCTGACATGGATGAACACTGAAGCTTTCTTT	CASSSALTWMNTEAFF
.	.	TRBJ2-7	TRBV9	TGTGCCAGCAGCGTGGGGCTAGGGGCCTACGAGCAGTACTTC	CASSVGLGAYEQYF
.	TRBD1	TRBJ2-1	TRBV5-1	TGCGCCAGCAGCTTAACCTCCGGGACAGGCGTATACAATGAGCAGTTCTTC	CASSLTSGTGVYNEQFF
.	.	TRBJ1-1	TRBV7-8	TGTGCCAGCAGCTTAGGGTCCGGCACTGAAGCTTTCTTT	CASSLGSGTEAFF
once	TRBD2	TRBJ2-7	TRBV29-1	TGCAGCGTTGAAGATCGGAGACTAGCGGGCTACGAGCAGTACTTC	CSVEDRRLAGYEQYF
.	.	TRBJ2-3	TRBV5-1	TGCGCCAGCAGGACCATACCAGGGGCTAGCACAGATACGCAGTATTTT	CASRTIPGASTDTQYF
.	.	TRBJ1-3	TRBV6-6	TGTGCCAGCAGTTACTCGAAACCCAGTCGAAACACCATATATTTT	CASSYSKPSRNTIYF
.	.	TRBJ1-5	TRBV10-3	TGTGCCATCAGTCGCGAGGGGGTGAGCCAGCCCCAGCATTTT	CAISREGVSQPQHF
.	.	TRBJ1-5	TRBV2	TGTGCCAGCGCCCGGGATGGGCAGCCCCAGCATTTT	CASARDGQPQHF
.	TRBD1	TRBJ1-4	TRBV27	TGTGCCAGCGCTTACAGGGGGCGGCCTAATGAAAAACTGTTTTTT	CASAYRGRPNEKLFF
.	TRBD1	TRBJ2-5	TRBV9	TGTGCCAGCAGCGTAGCATCAGGACAGGGGGGGGAGACCCAGTACTTC	CASSVASGQGGETQYF
once	.	TRBJ1-4	TRBV29-1	TGCAGCGGAAGGAGGGCAACTAATGAAAAACTGTTTTTT	CSGRRATNEKLFF
once	.	TRBJ2-5	TRBV5-1	TGCGCCAGCAGTTTCGGGAGACAAGAGACCCAGTACTTC	CASSFGRQETQYF
.	TRBD1	TRBJ2-3	TRBV2	TGTGCCACGGCCGGGACAGGGAGCACAGATACGCAGTATTTT	CATAGTGSTDTQYF
.	.	TRBJ1-3	TRBV2	TGTGCCAGCATGCCGATGAGCTCTGGAAACACCATATATTTT	CASMPMSSGNTIYF
.	.	TRBJ2-7	TRBV6-1	TGTGCCAGCAGGGCTGACAGGACAGCTACCTACGAGCAGTACTTC	CASRADRTATYEQYF
.	TRBD2	TRBJ2-1	TRBV9	TGTGCCAGCAGCGTATACGGGACTAGCTACTACAATGAGCAGTTCTTC	CASSVYGTSYYNEQFF
.	.	TRBJ1-4	TRBV4-1	TGCGCCAGCAGCCAAGACCCCAGGGCGGTAACTAATGAAAAACTGTTTTTT	CASSQDPRAVTNEKLFF
.	TRBD1	TRBJ1-1	TRBV2	TGTGCCAGCAGTACAGGGGGGTTGAACACTGAAGCTTTCTTT	CASSTGGLNTEAFF
.	.	TRBJ2-1	TRBV7-9	TGTGCCAGCAGCTTATTACTCCGGGAGCCCTACAATGAGCAGTTCTTC	CASSLLLREPYNEQFF
.	.	TRBJ2-7	TRBV30	TGTGCCTGGGGCGGCGGGGCCGAGCAGTACTTC	CAWGGGAEQYF
.	TRBD2	TRBJ2-7	TRBV4-2	TGTGCCAGCAGCCAAGATCGGGCTAGCGGGGGGGCGACACTATACGAGCAGTACTTC	CASSQDRASGGATLYEQYF
.	.	TRBJ2-3	TRBV4-1	TGCGCCAGCAGCCAATCCGGGTTCGTCACAGATACGCAGTATTTT	CASSQSGFVTDTQYF
once	TRBD1	TRBJ1-2	TRBV29-1	TGCAGCGCCGCGACAGGGGGAAGGAACTATGGCTACACCTTC	CSAATGGRNYGYTF
.	TRBD1	TRBJ1-1	TRBV2	TGTGCCAGCAGCCTACAGGGGGGAAACACTGAAGCTTTCTTT	CASSLQGGNTEAFF